These 8 T cell receptor beta chains came from one sample sequenced in a study of cytomegalovirus exposure and HLA in healthy donors. A multiplex PCR was run with 60 Vbeta primers and 13 Jbeta primers. Measured with immunoSEQ multiplex PCR; TCRdb has only the in-frame clones, and not every one. This table has fewer than 250,000 clones, roughly 80% appearing once. The sequenced sample consisted of PBMCs. The receptors derive from a man aged 25-45 years in good health and CMV-seronegative.

The chain carries TRBV13 and TRBJ2-7; 10 bases are shared with TRBD1. Unmatched junction bases numbered 3, after V lost 4 bases and J lost 3 bases. The CDR3 totals 14 residues. CDR1 is PRHDT, CDR2 FYEKMQ, per germline (reference sequence). CDR3 sequence: CASSSDRGYYEQYF. The CDR3, as DNA: TGTGCCAGCAGCTCGGACAGGGGGTACTACGAGCAGTACTTC.

The V and J genes are TRBV15 and TRBJ1-5, with D hard to call. The CDR3 totals 12 residues. Germline V gives CDR1 LNHNV, CDR2 YYDKDF (reference sequence). The germline V and J ends were trimmed by 9 bases and 4 bases, with 10 bases remaining between them. The CDR3 spells CATSDGNQPQHF. The CDR3 DNA is TGTGCCACTAGTGACGGGAATCAGCCCCAGCATTTT.

The chain uses TRBV28 and TRBJ1-4; D call uncertain. This CDR3 is 15 amino acids long. Germline V CDR1 and CDR2: MDHEN, SYDVKM. Between the trimmed V and J ends, which lost 6 bases and 5 bases, there was a span of 16 bases. The DNA for the CDR3 is TGTGCCAGCAGCCTCCAAGGGAGGTCAAATGAAAAACTGTTTTTT. This gives the protein CASSLQGRSNEKLFF.

The gene calls are TRBV5-1 and TRBJ2-3, with unresolved D. Germline V gene sequence: CDR1 SGHRS, CDR2 YFSETQ. CDR3 length: 15 residues. Trimming took 2 bases from V and 0 from J, leaving 10 bases between them. CDR3 in amino acids: CASSFRSSSTDTQYF. The CDR3 nucleotides are TGCGCCAGCAGCTTCAGGTCATCTAGCACAGATACGCAGTATTTT.

The rearrangement joins TRBV28 to TRBJ1-6, with TRBD1 matching over 9 bases. Trimming removed 6 bases from V and 7 bases from J; junction bases left unmatched: 7. This CDR3 region has 15 residues. Germline CDR1 is MDHEN and CDR2 is SYDVKM. DNA of the CDR3: TGTGCCAGCAGGGGTGGGACAGGGAAAAATTCACCCCTCCACTTT. Translated: CASRGGTGKNSPLHF. The full variable domain, its missing parts supplied by reference TRBV28 and TRBJ1-6, is DVKVTQSSRYLVKRTGEKVFLECVQDMDHENMFWYRQDPGLGLRLIYFSYDVKMKEKGDIPEGYSVSREKKERFSLILESASTNQTSMYLCASRGGTGKNSPLHFGNGTRLTVT.

The chain links TRBV7-9 to TRBJ2-5; D is unresolved. Germline V gene lookup returns CDR1 SEHNR and CDR2 FQNEAQ (reference sequence). CDR3 length: 15 residues. Trimming shortened V by 2 bases and J by 0 bases, and 10 bases separated the two germline ends. Here the CDR3 DNA reads TGTGCCAGCAGCTTATGGCTGGCGGACCAAGAGACCCAGTACTTC. Its translation is CASSLWLADQETQYF.

The chain recombines TRBV27 with TRBJ1-3; D may be TRBD1 (6 bases). The CDR3 consists of 15 residues. Germline V gives CDR1 MNHEY, CDR2 SMNVEV (reference sequence). Trimming left V 7 bases short and J 5 bases short, with 18 bases between. The CDR3 DNA follows: TGTGCCAGCACAAGCTTCACTACAGGGAGAAACACCATATATTTT. This codes for CASTSFTTGRNTIYF.

This sequence joins TRBV5-4 and TRBJ1-2; TRBD1 is a possible D gene (5 bases). CDR3 length: 15 residues. Germline CDR1 is SGHNT and CDR2 is YYREEE (reference sequence). V lost 3 bases and J 5 bases, leaving 17 bases between the germline ends. CDR3 loop: CASSSDQQGGYGYTF. CDR3 nucleotides: TGTGCCAGCAGCTCCGACCAGCAGGGAGGGTATGGCTACACCTTC.